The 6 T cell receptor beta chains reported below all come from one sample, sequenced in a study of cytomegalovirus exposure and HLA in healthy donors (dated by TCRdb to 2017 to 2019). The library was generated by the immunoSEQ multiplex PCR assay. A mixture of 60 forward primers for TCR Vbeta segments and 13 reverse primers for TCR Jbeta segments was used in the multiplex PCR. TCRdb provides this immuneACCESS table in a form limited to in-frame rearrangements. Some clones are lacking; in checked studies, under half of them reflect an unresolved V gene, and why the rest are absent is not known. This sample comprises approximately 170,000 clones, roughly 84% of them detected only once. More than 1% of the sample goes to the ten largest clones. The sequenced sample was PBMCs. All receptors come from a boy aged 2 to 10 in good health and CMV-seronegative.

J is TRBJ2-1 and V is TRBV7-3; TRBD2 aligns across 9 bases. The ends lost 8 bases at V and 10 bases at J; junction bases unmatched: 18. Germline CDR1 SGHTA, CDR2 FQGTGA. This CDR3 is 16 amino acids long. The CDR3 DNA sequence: TGTGCCAGCTCCTCCCAGGTTAGCGGGAGATTAGGAGAGCAGTTCTTC. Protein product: CASSSQVSGRLGEQFF.

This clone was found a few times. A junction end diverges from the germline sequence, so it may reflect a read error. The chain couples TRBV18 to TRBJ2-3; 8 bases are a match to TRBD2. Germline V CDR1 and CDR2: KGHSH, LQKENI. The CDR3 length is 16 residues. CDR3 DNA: TGTGCCAGCTTACCAGAGCCGGGACTAGGCACAGATACGCAGTATTTT. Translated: CASLPEPGLGTDTQYF.

In DNA, the CDR3 is TGTGCCAGCAGTTACTCGCTTGGAGGTACTAATGAAAAACTGTTTTTT. Its protein product is CASSYSLGGTNEKLFF. The chain links TRBV6-5 to TRBJ1-4; no definite D call. Germline lookup yields CDR1 MNHEY and CDR2 SVGAGI. This CDR3 has 16 residues. With 0 bases removed from V and 2 bases from J, the gap between germline ends came to 10 bases.

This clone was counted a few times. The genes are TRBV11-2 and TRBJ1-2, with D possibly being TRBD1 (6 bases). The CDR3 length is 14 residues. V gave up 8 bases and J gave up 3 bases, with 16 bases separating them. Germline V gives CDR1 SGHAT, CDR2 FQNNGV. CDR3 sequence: CASSGVGTDYGYTF. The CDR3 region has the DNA TGTGCCAGCTCAGGGGTCGGGACGGACTATGGCTACACCTTC.

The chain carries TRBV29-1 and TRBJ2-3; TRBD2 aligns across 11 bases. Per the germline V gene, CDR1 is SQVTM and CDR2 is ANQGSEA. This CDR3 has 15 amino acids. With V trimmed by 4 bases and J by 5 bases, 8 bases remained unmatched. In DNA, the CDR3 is TGCAGCGTTGCGACTAGCGGGACCCCAGGAGATACGCAGTATTTT. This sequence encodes CSVATSGTPGDTQYF.

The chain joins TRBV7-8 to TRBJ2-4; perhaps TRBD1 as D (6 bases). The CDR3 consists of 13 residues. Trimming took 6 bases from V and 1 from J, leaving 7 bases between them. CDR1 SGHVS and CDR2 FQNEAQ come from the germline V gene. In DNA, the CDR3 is TGTGCCAGCAGTACAGGGGCCAAAAACATTCAGTACTTC. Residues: CASSTGAKNIQYF. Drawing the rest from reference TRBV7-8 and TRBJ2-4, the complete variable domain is GAGVSQSPRYKVAKRGQDVALRCDPISGHVSLFWYQQALGQGPEFLTYFQNEAQLDKSGLPSDRFFAERPEGSVSTLKIQRTQQEDSAVYLCASSTGAKNIQYFGAGTRLSVL.